This note documents a single T cell receptor beta chain sequence. The table lists this clone with a few counts. Its antigen remains undetermined. No base qualities exist here, and no much larger clone lies one base off it. TCRbeta CDR3 regions were amplified from genomic DNA using the immunoSEQ Assay, a bias-controlled multiplex PCR. Processing in the source paper ran as follows. Within the assay, amplification of reference gene primers was used to estimate how many nucleated cells each sample contained. To quantify the absolute abundance of each unique TCRbeta CDR3 rearrangement, sequence reads were collapsed and filtered. For each sample, productive Simpson clonality was calculated as the square root of Simpson's diversity index across productive rearrangements. In TCRdb, the immuneACCESS table is reduced to in-frame sequences with V and J assigned. These tables do not hold every clone; where another copy was compared, an unresolved V gene accounts for under half, and the others remain unexplained. D and trimming come from the DNA, and the V and J calls and clone size come from that table. Within this sample are roughly 200,000 clones, with nearly 90% of them counted one time only. The top ten clonotypes cover about 22% of the sample.

The data stem from a study of blood T cell repertoires in COVID-19 (dated by TCRdb to 2018 to 2020). The study in broad terms: Samples covering the acute and convalescent phases of COVID-19 were provided by collaborators in the United States, Italy and Spain. The repertoires were made available in a free public database intended to serve as a resource for research on the immune response to SARS-CoV-2. The prospective study material was composed of cDNA or gDNA derived from T cells, B-cell-depleted T cells, or PBMCs. A de-identified subject ID, COVID-19 status, age in years and sex were almost always included in the sample metadata. Where HLA class I and class II types were available, the types were taken from metadata supplied by the sample provider, not from assay-based typing. The samples were drawn from two sources: the first 160 participants of the ongoing ImmuneRACE study, and over 1,000 subjects contributed by 6 global collaborators. Subjects who had been exposed to COVID-19, were actively infected with it, or had recovered from it provided the deeply sampled blood TCRbeta repertoires that made up the dataset. Study-level results and caveats: Clinical and demographic metadata were provided uncurated, with the amount varying by source and participant.

The collaborating institutions used their own protocols to collect whole blood in K2EDTA tubes. For TCRbeta analysis, collaborators shipped samples as frozen whole blood, isolated PBMCs, or DNA extracted from either of those sample types. From its cysteine to its phenylalanine, the CDR3 spans 15 amino acids. Solely the CDR3 DNA is kept, with 45 bases framed from the first base. The germline V gene gives CDR1 as SGHRS and CDR2 as YFSETQ. The junction shows trimming of 0 bases on V and 1 base on J, plus 10 bases between the germline ends. The chain links TRBV5-1 with TRBJ1-1, with the D gene not confidently named. Sequenced input: peripheral blood. The TCR was taken from a man in his sixties with active or convalescent COVID-19. The nucleotide sequence reads TGCGCCAGCAGCTTGGTAGCGGCCGGGAACACTGAAGCTTTCTTT. Its protein reads: CASSLVAAGNTEAFF.